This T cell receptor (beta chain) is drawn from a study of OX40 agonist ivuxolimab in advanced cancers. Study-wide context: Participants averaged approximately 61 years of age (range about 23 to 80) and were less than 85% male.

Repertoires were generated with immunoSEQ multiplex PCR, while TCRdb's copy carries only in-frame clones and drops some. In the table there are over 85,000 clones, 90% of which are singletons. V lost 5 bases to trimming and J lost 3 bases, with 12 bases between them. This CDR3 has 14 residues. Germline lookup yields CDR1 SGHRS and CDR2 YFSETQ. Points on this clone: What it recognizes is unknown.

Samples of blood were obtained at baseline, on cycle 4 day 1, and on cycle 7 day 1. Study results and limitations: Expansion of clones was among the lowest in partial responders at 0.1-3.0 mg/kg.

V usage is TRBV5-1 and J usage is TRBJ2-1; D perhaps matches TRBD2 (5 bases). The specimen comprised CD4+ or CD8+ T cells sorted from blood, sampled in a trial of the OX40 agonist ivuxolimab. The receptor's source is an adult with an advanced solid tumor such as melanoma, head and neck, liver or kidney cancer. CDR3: CASRRADFYNEQFF. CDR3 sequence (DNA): TGCGCCAGCAGAAGAGCGGACTTCTACAATGAGCAGTTCTTC.